This is a list of T cell receptor beta chains from one sample in a study of T cells in Graves' hyperthyroidism and ophthalmopathy. TCRdb used MiXCR to reprocess the multiplex PCR reads, holding one entry per CDR3 protein. The sample lists approximately 330,000 distinct CDR3 sequences, 18% occurring once. The material sequenced was blood. Source of these receptors: a woman aged 45 to 65 with Graves' hyperthyroidism. Each CDR3 is given with its conserved first and last residue. The D gene is left open where the match is weak. Expanded clones get a size class; other rows say once, few or many, or leave the size out.

J | D | V | size | DNA | CDR3
TRBJ1-2 | TRBD1 | TRBV20-1 | few | TGCAGTGCTCGATCAGGGGGCCTTAACTATGGCTACACCTTC | CSARSGGLNYGYTF
TRBJ2-1 | NA | TRBV12-3/TRBV12-4 | many | TGTGCCAGCAGTTTAGAAGGCACCCACAATGAGCAGTTCTTC | CASSLEGTHNEQFF
TRBJ1-1 | NA | TRBV7-8 | NA | TGTGCCAGCAGCGCCCTATTAGGAAGACGGAACACTGAAGCTTTCTTT | CASSALLGRRNTEAFF
TRBJ1-6 | NA | TRBV6-1 | NA | TGTGCCAGCGGTTCTGGACAGCCGGGATCACCCCTCCACTTT | CASGSGQPGSPLHF
TRBJ1-6 | TRBD1 | TRBV28 | many | TGTGCCAGCGGGACAGGGCGTTCACCCCTCCACTTT | CASGTGRSPLHF
TRBJ1-2 | NA | TRBV6-1 | many | TGTGCCAGCAGTCAACAGGAGTTTAGCTATGGCTACACCTTC | CASSQQEFSYGYTF
TRBJ1-4 | NA | TRBV18 | few | TGTGCCAGCTCCTCGGGATTTGCAACTAATGAAAAACTGTTTTTT | CASSSGFATNEKLFF
TRBJ2-2 | TRBD1 | TRBV7-9 | NA | TGTGCCAGCAGCCCTCCGGGACAGGGGAACGGGGAGCTGTTTTTT | CASSPPGQGNGELFF
TRBJ2-1 | NA | TRBV5-1 | many | TGCGCCAGCAGCATTAGCGGAACCGCCTACAATGAGCAGTTCTTC | CASSISGTAYNEQFF
TRBJ2-5 | NA | TRBV29-1 | few | TGCAGCGTTTTACAGGGAAATGGAGGTCTCCAAGAGACCCAGTACTTC | CSVLQGNGGLQETQYF
TRBJ1-2 | NA | TRBV6-1 | NA | TGTGCCAGCAGTGAAGACCCGACAGAGACTGGCGGCTACACCTTC | CASSEDPTETGGYTF
TRBJ1-4 | NA | TRBV2 | few | TGTGCCAGCAGGGTTGGTGAAAAACTGTTTTTT | CASRVGEKLFF
TRBJ1-5 | NA | TRBV7-8 | NA | TGTGCCAGCAGCTTAGGCAAAGGGGTAGGAAGCAATCAGCCCCAGCATTTT | CASSLGKGVGSNQPQHF
TRBJ2-5 | NA | TRBV7-8 | few | TGTGCCAGCAGCTTAGTGGGGGGGCTCTTCTTGGAGACCCAGTACTTC | CASSLVGGLFLETQYF
TRBJ1-3 | NA | TRBV12-3/TRBV12-4 | NA | TGTGCCAGCAGTTTAAGGCGAGCGGGAGTAGCCTATTCTGGAAACACCATATATTTT | CASSLRRAGVAYSGNTIYF
TRBJ2-3 | TRBD2 | TRBV27 | NA | TGTGCCAGTACGGGGGGGGTTACAGATACGCAGTATTTT | CASTGGVTDTQYF
TRBJ2-3 | TRBD1 | TRBV5-1 | many | TGCGCCAGCAGCCGACTGGGGACAGGGCGGACAGATACGCAGTATTTT | CASSRLGTGRTDTQYF
TRBJ2-2 | TRBD2 | TRBV5-1 | NA | TGCGCCAGCAGCTTACGGGAGGGCGCCATGGAGCTGTTTTTT | CASSLREGAMELFF
TRBJ2-1 | NA | TRBV3-1 | many | TGTGCCAGCACCTCCCGGCGGGGGCGTCAGGCGGTTGAGCAGTTCTTC | CASTSRRGRQAVEQFF
TRBJ1-4 | NA | TRBV5-1 | few | TGCGCCAGCAGATCTGACACAACTAATGAAAAACTGTTTTTT | CASRSDTTNEKLFF
TRBJ1-5 | NA | TRBV20-1 | few | TGCAGTGCTAGGCCGCAGGGAGATCAGCCCCAGCATTTT | CSARPQGDQPQHF
TRBJ2-1 | NA | TRBV28 | many | TGTGCCAGCAGTTCCGGGACCTCCTACAATGAGCAGTTCTTC | CASSSGTSYNEQFF
TRBJ1-5 | TRBD1 | TRBV27 | many | TGTGCCAGCAGTACCGCAGGGACAGGGGGCGATCAGCCCCAGCATTTT | CASSTAGTGGDQPQHF
TRBJ1-4 | NA | TRBV28 | few | TGTGCCAGCAGCTCCCCTAGGTCGGCCACCTTTGTTAATGAAAAACTGTTTTTT | CASSSPRSATFVNEKLFF
TRBJ2-1 | TRBD2 | TRBV20-1 | many | TGCAGTGCTAGAGATCGGGCGGTGGGGACTAGCGGAGACAATGAGCAGTTCTTC | CSARDRAVGTSGDNEQFF
TRBJ2-7 | TRBD2 | TRBV12-5 | few | TGTGCTAGTACTTTAGCGGGAGGTTTATACGAGCAGTACTTC | CASTLAGGLYEQYF
TRBJ2-5 | NA | TRBV28 | many | TGTGCCAGCAGTTTACTTTCCGCGGGAGAGACCCAGTACTTC | CASSLLSAGETQYF
TRBJ2-7 | NA | TRBV11-2 | many | TGTGCCAGCAGCTCCGGACGAGTCTCCGAGCAGTACTTC | CASSSGRVSEQYF
TRBJ2-5 | TRBD2 | TRBV6-1 | NA | TGTGCCAGCAGACAAGGACTAGCGGGAGAACCGTACTTC | CASRQGLAGEPYF
TRBJ1-1 | NA | TRBV5-1 | NA | TGCGCCAGCAGCCCCGCATCCAGCCTTGAAGCTTTCTTT | CASSPASSLEAFF
TRBJ1-1 | TRBD1 | TRBV7-9 | NA | TGTGCCAGCAGCTTTCCCGGGACAGGGGGGGTGAACACTGAAGCTTTCTTT | CASSFPGTGGVNTEAFF
TRBJ2-3 | NA | TRBV7-9 | many | TGTGCCAGCAGCCCAATATCTAGCACAGATACGCAGTATTTT | CASSPISSTDTQYF
TRBJ2-1 | NA | TRBV12-3/TRBV12-4 | NA | TGTGCTTCGGTCCGCGGAGCAGGGGAGCAGTTCTTC | CASVRGAGEQFF
TRBJ2-3 | TRBD2 | TRBV12-3/TRBV12-4 | many | TGTGCCAGCAGTTTGGCGGGGGGCCCTTTGAGCACAGATACGCAGTATTTT | CASSLAGGPLSTDTQYF
TRBJ2-1 | TRBD1 | TRBV6-2/TRBV6-3 | many | TGTGCCAGCAGTTACGTACCAGGGACAGGGGCAATCTACAATGAGCAGTTCTTC | CASSYVPGTGAIYNEQFF
TRBJ1-1 | NA | TRBV18 | many | TGTGCCAGCTCACCGTTCCAGGAATGGACTGAAGCTTTCTTT | CASSPFQEWTEAFF
TRBJ1-5 | NA | TRBV30 | many | TGTGCCTGGGCGGGGAGAAATAGCAATCAGCCCCAGCATTTT | CAWAGRNSNQPQHF
TRBJ2-1 | TRBD2 | TRBV4-2 | NA | TGTGCCAGCAGCCACCCGACTAGCGGGAGGGCCAATGAGCAGTTCTTC | CASSHPTSGRANEQFF
TRBJ1-3 | NA | TRBV9 | NA | TGTGCCAGCAGCGAACGGGGAAACACCATATATTTT | CASSERGNTIYF
TRBJ2-3 | NA | TRBV11-2 | many | TGTGCCAGCAGCCAACAGGGGTCGGGACTTTTTAGCACAGATACGCAGTATTTT | CASSQQGSGLFSTDTQYF
TRBJ2-1 | NA | TRBV6-2/TRBV6-3 | NA | TGTGCCAGCAGTCACTTCCGTAACGGGAGGGGGCACAATGAGCAGTTCTTT | CASSHFRNGRGHNEQFF
TRBJ1-2 | NA | TRBV12-3/TRBV12-4 | NA | TGTGCCAGCAGTCCCCCCGGACAGAGTAACTATGGCTACACCTTC | CASSPPGQSNYGYTF
TRBJ2-3 | TRBD2 | TRBV10-3 | few | TGTGCCATCAGTGGGAAAGCGGGGGGTCTTAGCACAGATACGCAGTATTTT | CAISGKAGGLSTDTQYF
TRBJ2-7 | TRBD1 | TRBV10-3 | many | TGTGCCATCAGTGAGGGAGGGACAGGGGGCCGCGAGCAGTACTTC | CAISEGGTGGREQYF
TRBJ2-1 | TRBD2 | TRBV29-1 | few | TGCAGCGTTGAGTTGCGGGAGGACTACAATGAGCAGTTCTTC | CSVELREDYNEQFF
TRBJ1-2 | TRBD1 | TRBV11-2 | NA | TGTGCCAGCAGACGTGGCGGGACAGGGGACTATGGCTACACCTTC | CASRRGGTGDYGYTF
TRBJ1-2 | NA | TRBV9 | NA | TGTGCCAGCAGCACCCAAACGGCTTATGGCTACACCTTC | CASSTQTAYGYTF
TRBJ1-6 | TRBD1 | TRBV9 | NA | TGTGCCAGCAGCGTAGGGGACAGCTCTTCACCCCTCCACTTT | CASSVGDSSSPLHF
TRBJ1-1 | TRBD1 | TRBV9 | many | TGTGCCAGCAGCGCCAAACAGGGGGCGAACACTGAAGCTTTCTTT | CASSAKQGANTEAFF
TRBJ2-7 | TRBD1 | TRBV11-2 | many | TGTGCCAGCAGCGAAGGGGGAGGGACAGGGGACGAGCAGTACTTC | CASSEGGGTGDEQYF
TRBJ2-1 | NA | TRBV9 | NA | TGTGCCAGCAGCCCCCGACAGACTTACAATGAGCAGTTCTTC | CASSPRQTYNEQFF
TRBJ2-7 | NA | TRBV20-1 | NA | TGCAGTGCTAGAGAAAGAACAGGTAACTCCTACGAGCAGTACTTC | CSARERTGNSYEQYF